These 28 T cell receptor beta chains came from one sample sequenced in a study of CD8+CD57+ T cells in acquired aplastic anemia. Flow cytometry had shown expanded CD8+CD57+ cells in the patients chosen for sequencing. It was genomic DNA that served as the template for profiling TCR beta VDJ and CDR3. TCRdb ran MiXCR on the reads and lists one entry per CDR3 protein. This sample yields around 200,000 distinct CDR3 sequences, of which 48% are seen a single time; roughly 13% belongs to the top ten. Sequencing was carried out using sorted CD4+, CD8+, or CD8+CD57+ T cells (not recorded which) from PBMCs. The receptors were sampled from a human donor with aplastic anemia.

The rearrangement links TRBV24-1 to TRBJ2-3, with unresolved D. The CDR3 is 13 residues long. Trimming took 1 base from V and 4 from J, leaving 5 bases between them. From germline, CDR1 is KGHDR and CDR2 SFDVKD. The CDR3 here is CATSDFWADTQYF. The CDR3 bases are TGTGCCACCAGTGATTTTTGGGCAGATACGCAGTATTTT.

There are many counts of this clonotype. CDR3 nucleotides: TGTGCCAGCAGCTCCGGGACAGGGCCCTACGAGCAGTACTTC. Its translation is CASSSGTGPYEQYF. The chain recombines TRBV11-2 with TRBJ2-7; 9 bases line up with TRBD1. The CDR3 sequence is 14 residues long. Germline V gene sequence: CDR1 SGHAT, CDR2 FQNNGV. The trim removed 4 bases at V and 2 bases at J, leaving 3 bases unmatched.

This sequence joins TRBV19 and TRBJ1-4; TRBD1 matches at 7 bases. Germline CDR1 and CDR2: LNHDA and SQIVND (reference sequence). The junction had 6 bases not matched to a gene; V was cut back by 6 bases and J by 8 bases. The CDR3 totals 13 residues. The CDR3 reads CASSISGQEKLFF. The DNA for the CDR3 is TGTGCCAGTAGCATATCGGGACAGGAAAAACTGTTTTTT. Variable domain in full (rest from reference TRBV19 and TRBJ1-4): DGGITQSPKYLFRKEGQNVTLSCEQNLNHDAMYWYRQDPGQGLRLIYYSQIVNDFQKGDIAEGYSVSREKKESFPLTVTSAQKNPTAFYLCASSISGQEKLFFGSGTQLSVL.

This clonotype was observed at least ten times. The chain is built from TRBV5-1 and TRBJ1-1, with TRBD1 matching over 7 bases. After removal of 2 bases from V and 0 bases from J, the junction contained 4 bases not matched to a gene. The CDR3 consists of 15 residues. In germline, CDR1 is SGHRS, CDR2 YFSETQ. CDR3 protein: CASSFSGTVNTEAFF. The DNA for the CDR3 is TGCGCCAGCAGCTTCTCGGGGACAGTGAACACTGAAGCTTTCTTT.

CDR3 coding DNA: TGTGCCAGCAGTGGGGGATACGGCTACACCTTC. Translating it yields CASSGGYGYTF. The chain carries TRBV2 and TRBJ1-2; D gene unclear. V gave up 4 bases and J gave up 8 bases, with 8 bases separating them. Germline V gene data show CDR1 as SNHLY and CDR2 as FYNNEI. The CDR3 loop spans 11 amino acids.

J is TRBJ2-7 and V is TRBV20-1; 9 bases agree with TRBD2. In germline, CDR1 is DFQATT, CDR2 SNEGSKA (reference sequence). The junction had 5 bases not matched to a gene; V was cut back by 1 base and J by 4 bases. The CDR3 is made up of 14 amino acids. In DNA form, the CDR3 reads TGCAGTGCTAGAGTAGCGGGAGAGGGGTACGAGCAGTACTTC. This sequence encodes CSARVAGEGYEQYF.

The chain has TRBV24-1 and TRBJ2-3, with D possibly being TRBD1 or TRBD2 (5 bases each). The CDR3 extends over 13 amino acids. Trimming pared 4 bases from V and 8 bases from J, leaving 12 bases between. Germline assignment: CDR1 KGHDR and CDR2 SFDVKD. This CDR3 reads CATSDEGPGTQYF. In nucleotides, the CDR3 is TGTGCCACCAGTGACGAGGGACCGGGTACGCAGTATTTT.

As for this clonotype: The missing conserved phenylalanine or tryptophan at the end of this CDR3 makes a read error likely. The rearrangement uses TRBV20-1 and TRBJ1-2; D unresolved. CDR3 length: 12 amino acids. Germline assignment: CDR1 DFQATT and CDR2 SNEGSKA (reference sequence). Trimming stripped 5 bases from V and 4 bases from J, with 11 bases between. The CDR3 coding sequence is TGCAGTGCTCTTAAGGACGGCTATGGCTACACCTCC. It specifies CSALKDGYGYTS.

The V call is TRBV9, the J call TRBJ2-3; weak D call: TRBD1 (6 bases). Per germline, CDR1 SGDLS and CDR2 YYNGEE. The CDR3 has 18 amino acids. Between the trimmed V and J ends, which lost 4 bases and 6 bases, there was a span of 27 bases. This CDR3 is CASSTASASRGPLDTQYF. As DNA, the CDR3 is TGTGCCAGCAGCACCGCCAGTGCTAGCAGGGGCCCCCTGGATACGCAGTATTTT.

V usage is TRBV19 and J usage is TRBJ1-2; 10 positions agree with TRBD1. The germline V gene encodes CDR1 LNHDA and CDR2 SQIVND (reference sequence). Germline trimming cut 6 bases from V and 6 bases from J; bases unmatched to any gene: 7. The CDR3 is 14 amino acids. CDR3 in amino acids: CASRDRDRGHGYTF. The CDR3 coding sequence is TGTGCCAGTAGGGACCGGGACAGGGGTCATGGCTACACCTTC. Combining the CDR3 with reference TRBV19 and TRBJ1-2 gives the whole variable domain DGGITQSPKYLFRKEGQNVTLSCEQNLNHDAMYWYRQDPGQGLRLIYYSQIVNDFQKGDIAEGYSVSREKKESFPLTVTSAQKNPTAFYLCASRDRDRGHGYTFGSGTRLTVV.

To note about this clonotype: A read error may be the cause here, since a much bigger clone is one base away. The V and J genes are TRBV12-3 or TRBV12-4 and TRBJ1-5, with D maybe TRBD1 (6 bases). This CDR3 is 15 amino acids long. CDR3 coding DNA: TGTGCCAGCAGTCTGGATGGACAGCTCAATCGGCCCCAGCATTTT. The encoded protein is CASSLDGQLNRPQHF.

With regard to this clonotype: This may come from a read error, since a much larger clone is one base off. The rearrangement joins TRBV11-1 to TRBJ1-4; D call uncertain. Germline V gene lookup returns CDR1 SGHAT and CDR2 FQDESV (reference sequence). The CDR3 spans 17 residues. This CDR3 reads CASSSRAEGQVKEKLLF. The CDR3 bases are TGTGCCAGCAGCAGCCGGGCCGAAGGGCAGGTAAAGGAAAAACTGCTTTTT.

A few counts support this clonotype. The CDR3 bases are TGTGCCAGCAGCTTAGCTAAGGGGGTAGATCAGTTCTTC. It specifies CASSLAKGVDQFF. The chain has TRBV7-9 and TRBJ2-1; D perhaps matches TRBD1 (6 bases). Germline CDR1 is SEHNR and CDR2 is FQNEAQ (reference sequence). Trimming left V 0 bases short and J 13 bases short, with 13 bases between. This CDR3 comprises 13 residues.

This clonotype showed up just once. The J gene is TRBJ1-2, the V gene TRBV10-1; unclear D gene. V gave up 3 bases and J gave up 8 bases, with 19 bases separating them. The CDR3 consists of 15 residues. CDR1 is WNHNN and CDR2 is SYGVQD in the germline V gene (reference sequence). CDR3 sequence (DNA): TGCGCCAGCAGTGAATATCAAGGGAATGTAGGAGGCTACACCTTC. Its translation: CASSEYQGNVGGYTF.

This clonotype came up many times. The gene calls are TRBV6-4 and TRBJ2-7; D not certain. The CDR3 covers 8 residues. The V gene's germline CDR1 is MRHNA and CDR2 SNTAGT. The V end lost 8 bases, the J end lost 7 bases, and 3 bases lay between the germline ends. The CDR3 spells CASEEQYF. In DNA, the CDR3 is TGTGCCAGCGAAGAGCAGTACTTC.

This clonotype turned up a few times. A much larger clone differs by one base, so this may be a read error. The chain carries TRBV7-9 and TRBJ2-1; D gene unclear. Germline loops: CDR1 SEHNR, CDR2 FQNEAQ (reference sequence). V lost 8 bases and J lost 1, with 21 bases in between. This CDR3 has 17 residues. The CDR3 DNA reads TGTGCCAGCGGTCCCCGTGACACGCCGAAGTCCTACAATGAGCAGTTCTTC. It codes for CASGPRDTPKSYNEQFF.

This clonotype appeared once. CDR3 residues: CASSFPGSGYTF. The CDR3 region has the DNA TGTGCCAGCAGCTTTCCCGGGAGTGGCTACACCTTC. The rearrangement uses TRBV5-6 and TRBJ1-2; D is uncertain. The germline V gene has CDR1 SGHDT and CDR2 YYEEEE. The CDR3 is 12 amino acids. Deletions cut 2 bases from V and 7 bases from J, with 9 bases between.

As for this clonotype: One end of the junction varies from germline; a read error may be responsible. The V call is TRBV5-6, the J call TRBJ1-2, with TRBD1 matching over 8 bases. The CDR3 sequence is 14 residues long. Germline loops: CDR1 SGHDT, CDR2 YYEEEE. This CDR3 is CASSLAGQGYSYTF. The CDR3, as DNA: TGTGCCAGCAGCTTGGCCGGACAGGGCTATAGCTACACCTTC.

This clonotype has at least ten counts. The V gene is TRBV19, the J gene TRBJ2-7, with D perhaps TRBD1 (6 bases). The CDR3 is 14 amino acids. V was shortened by 6 bases and J by 6 bases, with 18 bases between the two germline ends. Germline assignment: CDR1 LNHDA and CDR2 SQIVND (reference sequence). The CDR3 DNA follows: TGTGCCAGTAGGGGCCAGGGGCGGGCGACCGAGCAGTACTTC. It codes for CASRGQGRATEQYF.

In this sample, this clonotype turned up once. This chain links TRBV6-4 with TRBJ2-7, with TRBD2 matching over 15 bases. Germline assignment: CDR1 MRHNA and CDR2 SNTAGT. The CDR3 extends over 15 amino acids. The trim removed 5 bases at V and 4 bases at J, leaving 3 bases unmatched. CDR3 DNA sequence: TGTGCCAGCAGTCGGACTAGCGGGGGGGGGTACGAGCAGTACTTC. This gives the protein CASSRTSGGGYEQYF.

The V gene is TRBV20-1, the J gene TRBJ1-3; D not resolved. The CDR3 is made up of 16 amino acids. Trimming removed 0 bases at V and 0 bases at J, with 12 bases between. The germline V gene encodes CDR1 DFQATT and CDR2 SNEGSKA (reference sequence). The CDR3 loop is CSARDPRAPSGNTIYF. CDR3 in DNA: TGCAGTGCTAGAGACCCCCGAGCCCCCTCTGGAAACACCATATATTTT.

This clonotype was detected many times. This rearrangement joins TRBV10-1 to TRBJ2-2, with 8 bases lining up with TRBD2. Trimming cost V 0 bases and J 6 bases; bases outside gene matches: 6. CDR1 is WNHNN and CDR2 is SYGVQD in the germline V gene (reference sequence). The length of the CDR3 is 16 residues. The CDR3 DNA is TGCGCCAGCAGTGAGTCGGGAGCGGGAGCTTCCGGGGAGCTGTTTTTT. This sequence encodes CASSESGAGASGELFF.

The CDR3 DNA is TGTGCCAGCAGCAGTTCGACAGGGCCCTACGAGCAGTACTTC. Its translation is CASSSSTGPYEQYF. The rearrangement uses TRBV7-3 and TRBJ2-7; 7 bases agree with TRBD1. After removal of 5 bases from V and 2 bases from J, the junction contained 6 bases not matched to a gene. CDR1 is SGHTA, CDR2 FQGTGA, per germline. The CDR3 consists of 14 residues.

This clonotype was seen more than once but under ten times. The chain is built from TRBV24-1 and TRBJ2-1; TRBD2 matches 7 bases. Germline loops: CDR1 KGHDR, CDR2 SFDVKD. Trimming took 1 base from V and 7 from J; bases not matched to a gene: 9. The CDR3 length is 16 residues. CDR3 nucleotide sequence: TGTGCCACCAGTGATTTTGGGGTGGCGGGAGAGAATGAGCAGTTCTTC. Translated, it gives CATSDFGVAGENEQFF.

This clonotype turned up a few times. A junction end diverges from the germline sequence, so it may reflect a read error. The V gene is TRBV2, the J gene TRBJ1-2, with D possibly TRBD1 on 5 matching bases. CDR3 length: 15 residues. Per germline, CDR1 SNHLY and CDR2 FYNNEI. CDR3 nucleotide sequence: TGTGCCACCAGTGATCGAAGCCGGGACAACTATGGCTACACCTTC. Protein sequence: CATSDRSRDNYGYTF.

In regard to this clonotype: Mismatch with germline at one junction end may stem from a read error. The chain combines TRBV4-2 with TRBJ2-3; TRBD2 matches at 8 bases. Germline V gene sequence: CDR1 LGHNA, CDR2 YNFKEQ. This CDR3 comprises 16 residues. DNA for the CDR3: TGTGCCTCCGGACTCAGGCTAGCGGGTCTCGGGGATACGCAGTATTTC. Protein: CASGLRLAGLGDTQYF.

Comment on this clonotype: This may come from a read error, since a much larger clone is one base off. The V call is TRBV13, the J call TRBJ1-4, with D hard to call. CDR1 is PRHDT, CDR2 FYEKMQ, per germline (reference sequence). This CDR3 has 15 residues. Trimming shortened V by 1 base and J by 3 bases, and 9 bases separated the two germline ends. CDR3 amino acids: CASSLAGAPNEKLFF. The CDR3 DNA reads TGTGCCAGCAGCTTAGCAGGCGCGCCTAATGAAAAACTGTTTTTT.

The sample holds a few counts of this clonotype. The V and J genes are TRBV6-1 and TRBJ1-3, with D possibly being TRBD1 (5 bases). The V gene's germline CDR1 is MNHNS and CDR2 SASEGT. The CDR3 length is 14 residues. V was cut by 7 bases and J by 4 bases, with 14 bases left in between. This chain's CDR3 is CASTSRDGGNTIYF. The CDR3 nucleotides read TGTGCCAGCACCAGCCGGGACGGGGGAAACACCATATATTTT.